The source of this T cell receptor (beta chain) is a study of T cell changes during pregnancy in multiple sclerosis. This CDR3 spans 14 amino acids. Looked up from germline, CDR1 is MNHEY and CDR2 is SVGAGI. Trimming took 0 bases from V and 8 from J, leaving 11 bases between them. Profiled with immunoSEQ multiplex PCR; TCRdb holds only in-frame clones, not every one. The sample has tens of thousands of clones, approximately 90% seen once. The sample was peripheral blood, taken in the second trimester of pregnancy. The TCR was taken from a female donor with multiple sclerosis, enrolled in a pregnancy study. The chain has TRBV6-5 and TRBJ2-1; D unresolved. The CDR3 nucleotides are TGTGCCAGCAGTTACTCTAGCTACTTCGATGAGCAGTTCTTC. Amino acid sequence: CASSYSSYFDEQFF.